This TCR beta chain was sequenced in a study of cytomegalovirus exposure and HLA in healthy donors. Whole-study context: Unique TCRs from HLA-typed donors, some 85 million of them, were held in an early data release.

Between the trimmed V and J ends, which lost 4 bases and 5 bases, there was a span of 7 bases. CDR1 is SGDLS, CDR2 YYNGEE, per germline. CDR3 size: 12 residues. For this clone: Its specificity is unknown.

Study results and limitations: Researchers reported in a later analysis that a missense DCLRE1C variant was tied to TCR beta V- and J-gene trimming. Later, TCR association rates were found to vary by HLA locus, highest for DRB1 and lowest for HLA-C.

PCR employed 60 Vbeta and 13 Jbeta primers. Generated by immunoSEQ multiplex PCR, the TCRdb table keeps only in-frame clones and is missing some. The sample contains 150,000 to 200,000 clones, 70% to 85% of which appear only once. This clonotype was obtained from a human donor in good health. This chain uses TRBV9 with TRBJ1-5; a possible D gene is TRBD1 (5 bases). The sequencing sample was made of PBMCs. CDR3 residues: CASSSTDQPQHF. CDR3 in DNA: TGTGCCAGCAGCTCGACAGATCAGCCCCAGCATTTT.